What follows is one TCR beta chain and its context. TCRdb keeps only in-frame clones here, not all; method: immunoSEQ multiplex PCR. The data show some 240,000 clones, around 85% seen once. The sample belongs to a study of blood T cell repertoires in COVID-19. On the study more broadly: Samples representing acute and convalescent COVID-19 were sourced from the United States, Italy and Spain.

The CDR3 consists of 20 residues. With 0 bases clipped from V and 0 bases from J, the junction kept 16 bases outside the gene matches. Germline CDR1 SGHNT, CDR2 YENEEA. The source is a woman in her 70s with COVID-19, enrolled during active disease. The rearrangement links TRBV11-3 to TRBJ2-7; TRBD2 agrees at 8 bases. Sequencing was carried out using peripheral blood. CDR3 nucleotides: TGTGCCAGCAGCTTAGAGGGGCGGGGGGCCAGTACAAGGAGCTCCTACGAGCAGTACTTC. Its translation: CASSLEGRGASTRSSYEQYF.